This T cell receptor (beta chain) was captured in a study of radiation and T cells in renal cell carcinoma. As for the study in general: Nephrectomy followed 15 Gy stereotactic body radiation by 4 weeks.

With respect to this clone: As yet, its antigen is unknown.

Method: immunoSEQ multiplex PCR; TCRdb's copy keeps in-frame clones and lacks some. The sample yields roughly 75,000 clones, 82% seen once. Broader study findings: In blood, top tumor clones expanded by 2 weeks, shrinking by 4.

Time point indicated: blood 2 weeks post-SBRT. Described treatment: 15 Gy SBRT to primary tumor, nephrectomy 4 weeks later. This renal cell carcinoma was of the clear cell type. V lost 6 bases to trimming and J lost 5 bases, with 12 bases between them. The CDR3 contains 13 residues. Germline V gene data show CDR1 as LNHDA and CDR2 as SQIVND (reference sequence). This sequence joins TRBV19 and TRBJ2-3, with D possibly TRBD2 on 5 matching bases. Source: blood, taken from a patient whose treatment included radiotherapy and nephrectomy. The sequence derives from a man aged 55 to 70 with renal cell carcinoma. The CDR3 nucleotides are TGTGCCAGTAGAGGTCTGGGAGTAGATACGCAGTATTTT. Translating gives CASRGLGVDTQYF.